The text below deals with one TCR beta chain. It lacks a known antigen. No quality values exist for individual bases; no much larger clone is one base distant. This entry is derived from a study of cytomegalovirus exposure and HLA in healthy donors (dated by TCRdb to the late 2010s). In the study overall: An earlier analysis of some 500 of the donors reported 250 to 300 Gb of sequence data and some 100 million unique TCR beta sequences from roughly 200 million T cells. The study was designed to test whether signatures of past pathogen exposure could be identified by cataloging public T cell receptors. Among approximately 370 genotyped donors of the cohort, an average of roughly 230,000 unique TCR beta nucleotide sequences was sequenced per donor, of which 15% to 20% were non-productive. Several DR-DQ haplotypes were treated as single units for association and clustering because of strong linkage in the cohort. A separate validation cohort of roughly 110 different subjects was used in addition to the roughly 620-subject first cohort. Among the roughly 400 genotyped donors, approximately 81% belonged to the genetic ancestry cluster associated with self-reported Caucasian donors. To decide whether each TCR beta V gene segment behaved as functional or pseudogenic, an earlier analysis of 587 of the donors relied on high-throughput TCR beta sequencing. Rather than drawing on any new phenotypic data, the later analysis identified candidate immune exposures from TCR beta sequences and the way those sequences occurred across donors. Donor age, sex, ethnicity and CMV serostatus were compiled alongside the repertoire data. All discovery cohort repertoires had been generated using a single sequencing platform. An early release covering more than 500 HLA-typed donors comprised about 320 gigabases of sequencing data and roughly 86 million unique TCR sequences. Both class I and class II loci were covered by HLA typing, at four-digit resolution. To predict cytomegalovirus infection status, the study brought together high-throughput TCR immunosequencing, statistical association of individual TCRs with disease status, and machine learning. Typing coverage differed by locus: A, B, C, DRB1 and DQB1 were typed in roughly 620-630 donors, DQA1 in roughly 510, DPA1 in approximately 610, and DPB1 in roughly 450. A later analysis re-examined previously published TCR beta repertoires from about 670 donors and added high-resolution HLA genotyping to investigate patterns of TCR occurrence. Using immunosequencing, the study profiled T cell repertoires from around 670 subjects and related those repertoires to cytomegalovirus serostatus. Genome-wide SNP genotypes for about 65% of the roughly 670 donors were used in a later genetic analysis, which treated that subset as a discovery cohort.

The cohort was made up of roughly 670 healthy bone marrow donors. Cohort members were all nominally healthy when sampled, although unrecorded immune exposures were likely present. The donor tested CMV seronegative, placing the donor among the roughly 350 seronegative members of the cohort. A peripheral blood sample was provided by each donor, and peripheral blood mononuclear cells were used for TCR beta sequencing. The Qiagen DNeasy Blood Extraction Kit was used to extract genomic DNA from the blood cell samples. The investigation overall reported the following: In a later analysis, HLA-associated TCR beta chains showed more clonal expansion and lower generation probabilities than non-associated chains that were equally common. Presence/absence analyses assumed roughly uniform sequencing depth across donors, an assumption that may not hold. A cluster of highly shared sequence variants was judged likely to represent a technical artifact of the sequencing pipeline. A later genetic analysis associated a missense DCLRE1C variant with V-gene and J-gene trimming of TCR beta chains, and an independent cohort replicated the association. The authors suggested that the approach could potentially be generalized to other disease states and immunological phenotypes. In a later analysis, most CMV-associated TCR beta chains were found to appear HLA-restricted, with HLA associations seemingly driven largely by CMV exposure. CMV serostatus was the only immune exposure information available for the cohort. Only TCR beta chains were sequenced in this cohort, and the absence of alpha or paired-chain data limited detectable features. In the study, approximately 160 TCR beta chains were listed as associated with cytomegalovirus. While some public TCRs were present in many individuals, most TCR sequences turned up only very rarely across donors. Because some donors lacked HLA typing at each locus, the association tests relied only on the typed subset. A further reported finding was that TCR beta sequences accurately predicted the HLA-A and HLA-B alleles for most subjects in the first cohort. An earlier analysis of approximately 600 of the donors showed that most TCR beta V segments appeared in productive rearrangements either about 87% or about 30% of the time, which broadly matched IMGT annotations. Seventeen rarely observed V segments, including chromosome 9 orphons, were excluded from the earlier analysis of several hundred of the donors because counts were too low. The classifier was reported to diagnose cytomegalovirus status with high specificity and sensitivity in both the original and validation cohorts. Compared with the approximately 700-donor mean, donors in an Asian-associated ancestry cluster had fewer N-insertions in productive TCRs, according to a later genetic analysis. Some IMGT-functional V segments, including TRBV6-2 and TRBV6-3, could not be distinguished by the 87-base-pair reads and were therefore excluded. According to a later analysis, parvovirus B19, influenza, CMV and Epstein-Barr virus appeared linked to several top co-occurrence clusters. Three of the identified cytomegalovirus-associated TCR beta chains were confirmed in vitro to be specific for cytomegalovirus antigens. At a false discovery rate of 0.05, a later analysis linked about 17,000 TCR beta sequences to specific HLA alleles. When HLA alleles, especially DR and DQ, strongly co-occurred, attributing TCR associations to individual alleles was difficult. Linkage disequilibrium might explain the correlated functional status among segregating V segments, but an unknown experimental factor could not be ruled out. A later analysis found that TCR association rates varied across HLA loci, with DRB1 alleles showing the most associated TCRs and HLA-C alleles the fewest.

The library was obtained by the immunoSEQ multiplex PCR assay. A mixture of 60 forward primers for TCR Vbeta segments and 13 reverse primers for TCR Jbeta segments was used in the multiplex PCR. Amplification of the CDR3 region of rearranged TCR beta genes was performed with a multiplex PCR assay on genomic DNA. The amplified TCR beta libraries were sequenced on the Illumina HiSeq System as 87-base-pair reads. Per the source publication's procedure: A later analysis tallied approximately 87 million unique TCR beta chains across the 700 or so repertoires, and about 10 million of those chains were shared by two or more donors. A nearest-neighbor algorithm error-corrected the raw reads and collapsed the reads into unique sequences, merging closely related sequences to remove PCR and sequencing errors. CDR3 sequences were aligned to IMGT reference sequences to assign V, D and J gene segments. For a sequence to be retained, a match of at least six nucleotides was required to both a V gene segment and a J gene segment. Rearrangements were called productive when the CDR3 lacked stop codons and stayed in frame with V and J; all others were non-productive. Following IMGT convention, CDR3 was defined as the stretch from the second conserved V-encoded cysteine up to the conserved J-encoded phenylalanine. The earlier analysis of some 580 of the donors excluded any sequence lacking an unambiguous match to a single V gene segment. An earlier analysis of several hundred of the donors called V segments functional above 56.7% productive rearrangements and segregating when the between-donor standard deviation exceeded 5%. A statistical classification framework was developed to diagnose cytomegalovirus status using the catalog of TCR beta chain sequences. A later analysis assigned V and J genes by comparing TCR nucleotide sequences with IMGT/GENE-DB human TR gene sequences. A later analysis assigned CDR3 sequences and most-parsimonious VDJ recombination scenarios with the TCRdist pipeline. A later analysis defined each TCR beta chain by its CDR3 amino acid sequence plus V-gene family, and excluded reads lacking a unique V-gene family. As a way to deal with suspected cross-contamination and a sequencing artifact, a later analysis dropped over 550 nucleotide sequences that were highly shared and had low generation probability. A later analysis calculated a clonal expansion index for each public chain from normalized within-repertoire ranks of inferred template counts. Generation probabilities in a later analysis came from a VDJ recombination model fitted to out-of-frame rearrangements, and those results were checked against IGoR. A later analysis scored TCR-TCR, TCR-HLA and TCR-CMV co-occurrence with hypergeometric tests, applying a repertoire-size bias correction to TCR pairs. In a later analysis, false discovery rates were estimated by permuting HLA or CMV assignments 20 times. In a later analysis, co-occurring TCRs were grouped using DBSCAN, and TCRdist sequence similarity was added for clustering within HLA-allele-positive subsets. For co-occurrence clustering, repertoires with fewer than 30,000 or more than 120,000 public chains were excluded, along with roughly 5 repertoires with anomalous nucleotide sharing. TCRdb took over this immuneACCESS table, retaining in-frame rearrangements with V and J assigned. Such tables are incomplete; in checked studies, under half of the missing clones stem from an unresolved V gene, and the remainder is unexplained. The V and J calls and clone size were taken over from that table, and D and trimming were inferred from the DNA. Across this sample there are 150,000 to 200,000 clones, with roughly 80% seen only once. About 1.5% of the sample is taken by the ten largest.

Sequences LNHDA (CDR1) and SQIVND (CDR2) are obtained from the germline V gene (reference sequence). There are 16 amino acids in the CDR3, from cysteine to phenylalanine inclusive. The kept DNA is CDR3 alone, 48 bases in frame from the first base. The germline ends are 17 bases apart after V is trimmed by 6 bases and J by 3 bases. The receptor chain draws on TRBV19 and TRBJ2-2, with TRBD1 tentatively as D gene (5 bases match). Source material: PBMCs. The clonotype originates from a man aged 35 to 55 in good health and CMV-seronegative. CDR3 sequence: CASRGGQGWDTGELFF. The sequenced DNA: TGTGCCAGTAGAGGTGGTCAGGGATGGGACACCGGGGAGCTGTTTTTT.